This TCR beta chain was retrieved from a study of shared clonotypes between healthy human individuals. Overall study context: Donor composition was two women and three men, aged 18 to 49. General study findings and limits: The study drew on few donors, limiting represented genetic and exposure-history diversity.

As for this clone: The antigen is not known.

Donors, without exception, were Caucasian adults residing in Nashville, Tennessee. Assay: immunoSEQ multiplex PCR; the TCRdb copy retains only in-frame clones and omits some. The sample consists of some 650,000 clones, more than 95% of them appearing once. This sequence was found in a woman in her thirties in good health. The sequenced sample was naive CD4+ T cells sorted from blood. As to subset: CD45RA+ positively selected.

Written as DNA, the CDR3 is TGTGCCAGCTCACCTCCCGGGACAGGGGGCAATCAGCCCCAGCATTTT. This sequence encodes CASSPPGTGGNQPQHF. The V call is TRBV18, the J call TRBJ1-5, with 10 bases fitting TRBD1. Germline V gives CDR1 KGHSH, CDR2 LQKENI. The CDR3 runs 16 residues. V shed 3 bases, J shed 2 bases, and the junction held 4 bases outside the gene matches.